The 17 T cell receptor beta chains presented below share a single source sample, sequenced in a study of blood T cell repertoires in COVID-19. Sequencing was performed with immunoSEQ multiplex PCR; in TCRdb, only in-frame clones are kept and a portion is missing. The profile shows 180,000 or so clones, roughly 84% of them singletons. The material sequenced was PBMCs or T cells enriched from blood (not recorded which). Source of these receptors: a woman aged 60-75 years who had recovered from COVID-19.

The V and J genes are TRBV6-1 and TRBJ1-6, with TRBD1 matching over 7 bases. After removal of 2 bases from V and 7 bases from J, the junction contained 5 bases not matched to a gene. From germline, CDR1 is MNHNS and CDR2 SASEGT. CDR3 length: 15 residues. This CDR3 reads CASSEKGAGNSPLHF. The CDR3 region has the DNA TGTGCCAGCAGTGAAAAGGGGGCAGGAAATTCACCCCTCCACTTT.

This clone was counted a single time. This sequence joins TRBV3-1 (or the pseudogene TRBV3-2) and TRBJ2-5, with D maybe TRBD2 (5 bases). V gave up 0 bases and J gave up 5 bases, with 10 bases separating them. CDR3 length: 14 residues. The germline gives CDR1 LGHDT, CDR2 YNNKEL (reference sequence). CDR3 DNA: TGTGCCAGCAGCCAAGAGCTAGCCTGGGAGACCCAGTACTTC. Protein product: CASSQELAWETQYF.

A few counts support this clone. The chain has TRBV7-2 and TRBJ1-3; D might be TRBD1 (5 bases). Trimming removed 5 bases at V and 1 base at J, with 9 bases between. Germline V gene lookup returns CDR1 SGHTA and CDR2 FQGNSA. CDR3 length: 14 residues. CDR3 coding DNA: TGTGCCAGCAGCCCAGGGTATTCTGGAAACACCATATATTTT. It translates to CASSPGYSGNTIYF.

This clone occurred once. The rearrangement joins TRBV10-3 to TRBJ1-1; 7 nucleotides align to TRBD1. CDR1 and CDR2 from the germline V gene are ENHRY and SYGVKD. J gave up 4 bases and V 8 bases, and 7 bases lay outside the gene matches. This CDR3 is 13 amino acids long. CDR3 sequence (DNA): TGTGCCATCGGGGACAGATGGGGCACTGAAGCTTTCTTT. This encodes CAIGDRWGTEAFF.

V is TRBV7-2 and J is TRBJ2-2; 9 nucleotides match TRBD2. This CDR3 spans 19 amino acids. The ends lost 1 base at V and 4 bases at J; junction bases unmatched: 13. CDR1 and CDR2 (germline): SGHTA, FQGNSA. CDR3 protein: CASSLVPGGRAFSTGELFF. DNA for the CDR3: TGTGCCAGCAGCTTAGTGCCAGGCGGGAGGGCCTTCAGCACCGGGGAGCTGTTTTTT.

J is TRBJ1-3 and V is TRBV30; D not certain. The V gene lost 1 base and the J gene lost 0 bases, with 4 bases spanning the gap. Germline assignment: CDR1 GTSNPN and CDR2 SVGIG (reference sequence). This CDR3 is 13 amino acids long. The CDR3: CAWSAGSGNTIYF. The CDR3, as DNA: TGTGCCTGGAGTGCGGGCTCTGGAAACACCATATATTTT. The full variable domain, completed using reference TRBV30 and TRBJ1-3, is SQTIHQWPATLVQPVGSPLSLECTVEGTSNPNLYWYRQAAGRGLQLLFYSVGIGQISSEVPQNLSASRPQDRQFILSSKKLLLSDSGFYLCAWSAGSGNTIYFGEGSWLTVV.

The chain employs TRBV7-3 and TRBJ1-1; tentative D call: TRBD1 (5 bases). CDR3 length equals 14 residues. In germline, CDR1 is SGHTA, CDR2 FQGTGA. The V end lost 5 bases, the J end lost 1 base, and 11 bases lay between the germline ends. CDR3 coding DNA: TGTGCCAGCAGCCCCAGGGCCACGAACACTGAAGCTTTCTTT. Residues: CASSPRATNTEAFF.

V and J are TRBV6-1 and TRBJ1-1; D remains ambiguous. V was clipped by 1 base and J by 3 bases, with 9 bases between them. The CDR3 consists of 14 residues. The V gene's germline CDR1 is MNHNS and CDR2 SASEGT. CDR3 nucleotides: TGTGCCAGCAGTGAAGGGTTCGGTTACACTGAAGCTTTCTTT. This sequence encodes CASSEGFGYTEAFF.

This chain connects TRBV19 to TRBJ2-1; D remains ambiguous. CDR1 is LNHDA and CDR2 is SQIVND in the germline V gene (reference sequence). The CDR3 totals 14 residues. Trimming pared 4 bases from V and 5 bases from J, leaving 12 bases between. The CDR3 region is CASSSGGLHNEQFF. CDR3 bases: TGTGCCAGTAGTAGCGGCGGTTTGCACAATGAGCAGTTCTTC.

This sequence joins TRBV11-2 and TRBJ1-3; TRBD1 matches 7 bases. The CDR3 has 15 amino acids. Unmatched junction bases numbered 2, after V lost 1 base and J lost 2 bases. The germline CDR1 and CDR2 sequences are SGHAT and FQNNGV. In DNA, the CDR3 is TGTGCCAGCAGCTTAGGTACAGGGGCTGGAAACACCATATATTTT. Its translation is CASSLGTGAGNTIYF.

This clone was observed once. CDR3 nucleotides: TGCAGCGTTTCTAGCGGGAGTTACAGGTGGGAGACCCAGTACTTC. Amino acids: CSVSSGSYRWETQYF. V usage is TRBV29-1 and J usage is TRBJ2-5; 10 nucleotides align to TRBD2. Unmatched junction bases numbered 11, after V lost 5 bases and J lost 5 bases. This CDR3 region has 15 residues. Germline lookup yields CDR1 SQVTM and CDR2 ANQGSEA.

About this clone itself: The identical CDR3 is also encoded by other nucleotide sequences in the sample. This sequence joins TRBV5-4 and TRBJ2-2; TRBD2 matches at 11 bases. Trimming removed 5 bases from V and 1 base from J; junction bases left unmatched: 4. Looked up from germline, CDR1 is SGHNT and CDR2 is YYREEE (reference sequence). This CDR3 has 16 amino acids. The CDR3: CASSAGTSGNTGELFF. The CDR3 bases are TGTGCCAGCAGTGCCGGGACTAGCGGGAACACCGGGGAGCTGTTTTTT.

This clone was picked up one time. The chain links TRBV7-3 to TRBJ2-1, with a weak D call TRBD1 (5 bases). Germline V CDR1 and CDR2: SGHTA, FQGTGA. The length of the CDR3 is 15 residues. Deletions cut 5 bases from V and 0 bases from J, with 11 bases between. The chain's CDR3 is CASSPRTSSYNEQFF. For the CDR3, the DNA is TGTGCCAGCAGCCCCCGGACAAGCTCCTACAATGAGCAGTTCTTC.

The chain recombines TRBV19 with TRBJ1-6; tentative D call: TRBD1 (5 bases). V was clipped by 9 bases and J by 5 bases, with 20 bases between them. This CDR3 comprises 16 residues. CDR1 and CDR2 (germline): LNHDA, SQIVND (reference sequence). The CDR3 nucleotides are TGTGCCAGCCGCGTGGGGGGGTCAATTGATAATTCACCCCTCCACTTT. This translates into CASRVGGSIDNSPLHF.

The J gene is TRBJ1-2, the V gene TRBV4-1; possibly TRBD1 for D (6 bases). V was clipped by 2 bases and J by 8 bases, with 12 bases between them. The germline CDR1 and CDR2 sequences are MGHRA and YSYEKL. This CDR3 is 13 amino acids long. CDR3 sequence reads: CASSQSGQYGYTF. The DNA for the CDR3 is TGCGCCAGCAGCCAATCGGGACAATACGGCTACACCTTC.

The CDR3, as DNA: TGTGCCAGCAGTTTATCGAAGGCAGGAAGCGGCCGGGGGACCCAGTACTTC. It codes for CASSLSKAGSGRGTQYF. V usage is TRBV27 and J usage is TRBJ2-5, with a tentative D call TRBD2 (5 bases). This CDR3 has 17 amino acids. In germline, CDR1 is MNHEY, CDR2 SMNVEV (reference sequence). V lost 0 bases, J lost 7 bases, and 21 bases lay in between.

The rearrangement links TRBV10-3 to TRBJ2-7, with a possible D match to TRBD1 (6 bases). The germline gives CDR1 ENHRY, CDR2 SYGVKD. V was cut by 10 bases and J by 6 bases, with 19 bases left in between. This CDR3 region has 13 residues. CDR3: CATTPTGIGEQYF. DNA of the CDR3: TGTGCCACCACCCCAACAGGGATCGGCGAGCAGTACTTC.